Each of the 23 T cell receptor beta chains below was sequenced from the same sample in a study of cytomegalovirus exposure and HLA in healthy donors. PCR used 60 Vbeta primers and 13 Jbeta primers. Profiling relied on immunoSEQ multiplex PCR, and the TCRdb table lists in-frame clones only, not all of them. The data hold 95,000 to 150,000 clones, with 81% observed a single time. The sequenced sample was PBMCs. The receptors shown here come from a man aged 18 to 29 in good health and CMV-seropositive.

The chain has TRBV7-9 and TRBJ2-7; unclear D gene. CDR1 is SEHNR and CDR2 is FQNEAQ in the germline V gene (reference sequence). The CDR3 sequence is 12 residues long. Trimming pared 1 base from V and 4 bases from J, leaving 5 bases between. The DNA for the CDR3 is TGTGCCAGCAGCTTAGGAGAATACGAGCAGTACTTC. Protein: CASSLGEYEQYF.

The chain joins TRBV7-9 to TRBJ2-1; possibly TRBD1 for D (5 bases). The ends were cut back, 4 bases at V and 9 bases at J, with 7 bases in the middle. Germline loops: CDR1 SEHNR, CDR2 FQNEAQ (reference sequence). There are 11 residues in the CDR3. The CDR3 loop is CASSWGFEQFF. Written as DNA, the CDR3 is TGTGCCAGCAGCTGGGGCTTTGAGCAGTTCTTC.

The V gene is TRBV7-9, the J gene TRBJ1-1; 7 bases line up with TRBD1. Germline V lookup: CDR1 SEHNR, CDR2 FQNEAQ (reference sequence). The CDR3 sequence is 15 residues long. J gave up 5 bases and V 3 bases, and 9 bases lay outside the gene matches. The chain's CDR3 is CASSLGDRGETEAFF. In nucleotides, the CDR3 is TGTGCCAGCAGCTTGGGGGACAGAGGGGAAACTGAAGCTTTCTTT. The full variable domain, rest sourced from reference TRBV7-9 and TRBJ1-1, is DTGVSQNPRHKITKRGQNVTFRCDPISEHNRLYWYRQTLGQGPEFLTYFQNEAQLEKSRLLSDRFSAERPKGSFSTLEIQRTEQGDSAMYLCASSLGDRGETEAFFGQGTRLTVV.

Here the CDR3 DNA reads TGTGCCAGCAGCCCCACCCAAAGGAGAGTCGGGGGGCCAACGCAGTATTTT. This gives the protein CASSPTQRRVGGPTQYF. The rearrangement joins TRBV7-2 to TRBJ2-3, with D possibly TRBD2 on 7 matching bases. Trimming left V 5 bases short and J 9 bases short, with 27 bases between. The CDR3 has 17 amino acids. CDR1 is SGHTA, CDR2 FQGNSA, per germline.

CDR3 coding DNA: TGCGCCAGCAGCCCCCCGGCTAGTGAAGAGACCCAGTACTTC. Its protein is CASSPPASEETQYF. The chain is built from TRBV4-3 and TRBJ2-5, with D hard to call. CDR1 and CDR2 from the germline V gene are LGHNA and YSLEER. The length of the CDR3 is 14 residues. V was pared by 4 bases and J by 3 bases, with 12 bases between.

The gene calls are TRBV7-2 and TRBJ1-2; TRBD1 aligns across 7 bases. With V trimmed by 1 base and J by 8 bases, 10 bases remained unmatched. Germline lookup yields CDR1 SGHTA and CDR2 FQGNSA. This CDR3 region has 15 residues. CDR3 sequence reads: CASSLDMGTVQGYTF. In DNA form, the CDR3 reads TGTGCCAGCAGCTTAGACATGGGGACAGTACAGGGCTACACCTTC.

CDR3 DNA sequence: TGCGCCAGCAGCTTTGCAGGGATGGGCACTGAAGCTTTCTTT. It translates to CASSFAGMGTEAFF. This chain joins TRBV5-1 and TRBJ1-1, with D perhaps matching TRBD1 (5 bases). The ends were cut back, 2 bases at V and 4 bases at J, with 12 bases in the middle. Germline values: CDR1 SGHRS, CDR2 YFSETQ. This CDR3 spans 14 amino acids.

A note on this clone: Other DNA sequences in the same sample also yield this CDR3. The genes are TRBV5-1 and TRBJ2-5, with no clear D. The CDR3 sequence is 14 residues long. V was cut by 0 bases and J by 3 bases, with 9 bases left in between. Germline CDR1 is SGHRS and CDR2 is YFSETQ. The chain's CDR3 is CASSLALAEETQYF. The CDR3, as DNA: TGCGCCAGCAGCTTGGCTTTAGCAGAAGAGACCCAGTACTTC.

This clone showed up just a few times. The rearrangement joins TRBV4-3 to TRBJ1-1; D is uncertain. CDR1 is LGHNA, CDR2 YSLEER, per germline. The V end lost 0 bases, the J end lost 1 base, and 9 bases lay between the germline ends. The CDR3 loop spans 15 amino acids. The CDR3 is CASSQDRGGNTEAFF. CDR3 bases: TGCGCCAGCAGCCAAGATCGAGGCGGGAACACTGAAGCTTTCTTT.

The rearrangement joins TRBV10-3 to TRBJ2-2, with TRBD2 matching over 8 bases. Germline trimming cut 0 bases from V and 0 bases from J; bases unmatched to any gene: 9. CDR3 length: 19 residues. Germline V CDR1 and CDR2: ENHRY, SYGVKD. DNA for the CDR3: TGTGCCATCAGTGAGTCGAACCGGGGTAGCGGGACGAACACCGGGGAGCTGTTTTTT. Encoded protein: CAISESNRGSGTNTGELFF.

This CDR3 is CASSFGQGQTQYF. As DNA, the CDR3 is TGTGCCAGCAGTTTTGGACAGGGACAGACCCAGTACTTC. This sequence joins TRBV7-7 and TRBJ2-5, with 8 positions matching TRBD1. V was clipped by 6 bases and J by 6 bases; unmatched bases: 6. This CDR3 is 13 amino acids long. Germline V gene lookup returns CDR1 SSHAT and CDR2 FNYEAQ (reference sequence). Looking up the rest from reference TRBV7-7 and TRBJ2-5 gives the full variable domain: GAGVSQSPRYKVTKRGQDVTLRCDPISSHATLYWYQQALGQGPEFLTYFNYEAQPDKSGLPSDRFSAERPEGSISTLTIQRTEQRDSAMYRCASSFGQGQTQYFGPGTRLLVL.

The gene calls are TRBV5-1 and TRBJ1-5, with D perhaps TRBD1 (6 bases). The V end was cut by 0 bases, the J end by 4 bases, with 20 bases between. The V gene's germline CDR1 is SGHRS and CDR2 YFSETQ. The CDR3 covers 18 residues. CDR3 coding DNA: TGCGCCAGCAGCTTGGCCCCACCATACAGGGTCGGGAATCAGCCCCAGCATTTT. Translated: CASSLAPPYRVGNQPQHF.

The V gene is TRBV18, the J gene TRBJ1-1, with 7 positions matching TRBD1. The trim removed 4 bases at V and 2 bases at J, leaving 7 bases unmatched. CDR3 length equals 15 residues. The germline gives CDR1 KGHSH, CDR2 LQKENI. In nucleotides, the CDR3 is TGTGCCAGCTCACGCCTAGGGACAGCAAACACTGAAGCTTTCTTT. This encodes CASSRLGTANTEAFF. Looking up the rest from reference TRBV18 and TRBJ1-1 gives the full variable domain: NAGVMQNPRHLVRRRGQEARLRCSPMKGHSHVYWYRQLPEEGLKFMVYLQKENIIDESGMPKERFSAEFPKEGPSILRIQQVVRGDSAAYFCASSRLGTANTEAFFGQGTRLTVV.

This chain links TRBV2 with TRBJ1-4; D remains unclear. Germline CDR1 and CDR2: SNHLY and FYNNEI. The CDR3 runs 14 residues. Trimming took off 10 bases at V and 8 bases at J, with 20 bases between the two ends. CDR3 loop: CANFLTIEGEKLFF. For the CDR3, the DNA is TGTGCCAACTTTCTCACGATAGAGGGCGAAAAACTGTTTTTT.

The gene calls are TRBV11-2 and TRBJ2-3; D is unresolved. V lost 0 bases and J lost 6, with 13 bases in between. The CDR3 is made up of 15 amino acids. CDR1 and CDR2 (germline): SGHAT, FQNNGV. The CDR3, as DNA: TGTGCCAGCAGCTTAGATCACGAGCAACGGGATACGCAGTATTTT. It translates to CASSLDHEQRDTQYF.

This chain uses TRBV7-6 with TRBJ2-2; 13 nucleotides line up with TRBD2. With 5 bases clipped from V and 7 bases from J, the junction kept 7 bases outside the gene matches. The CDR3 spans 16 residues. From germline, CDR1 is SGHVS and CDR2 FNYEAQ. The CDR3 protein is CASSATSGGGVGELFF. The CDR3 coding sequence is TGTGCCAGCAGCGCAACTAGCGGGGGGGGAGTCGGGGAGCTGTTTTTT.

The rearrangement links TRBV10-2 to TRBJ2-3, with 11 bases fitting TRBD2. The CDR3 loop spans 14 amino acids. Germline CDR1 is WSHSY and CDR2 is SAAADI. With 7 bases clipped from V and 6 bases from J, the junction kept 6 bases outside the gene matches. The CDR3 reads CASMLAGGGDTQYF. The CDR3 nucleotides are TGCGCCAGCATGCTAGCGGGGGGCGGGGATACGCAGTATTTT.

V is TRBV9 and J is TRBJ2-1; 9 nucleotides match TRBD1. Germline V gene lookup returns CDR1 SGDLS and CDR2 YYNGEE. The ends lost 3 bases at V and 9 bases at J; junction bases unmatched: 4. This CDR3 spans 13 amino acids. CDR3 sequence (DNA): TGTGCCAGCAGCGCCGGACAGGGGCGTGAGCAGTTCTTC. Translation: CASSAGQGREQFF.

This chain uses TRBV2 with TRBJ2-1; 13 bases match TRBD2. Looked up from germline, CDR1 is SNHLY and CDR2 is FYNNEI. This CDR3 comprises 17 residues. The V segment lost 2 bases and the J segment 6 bases; nucleotides outside the gene matches: 7. CDR3 loop: CASSELGLAGSGNEQFF. CDR3 DNA: TGTGCCAGCAGTGAATTGGGACTAGCGGGATCGGGCAATGAGCAGTTCTTC. Full variable domain (missing parts from reference TRBV2 and TRBJ2-1): EPEVTQTPSHQVTQMGQEVILRCVPISNHLYFYWYRQILGQKVEFLVSFYNNEISEKSEIFDDQFSVERPDGSNFTLKIRSTKLEDSAMYFCASSELGLAGSGNEQFFGPGTRLTVL.

The chain has TRBV2 and TRBJ1-2, with a weak D call TRBD1 (5 bases). CDR1 is SNHLY, CDR2 FYNNEI, per germline. The V end was cut by 8 bases, the J end by 2 bases, with 15 bases between. CDR3 length equals 14 residues. The CDR3 reads CASCRQQTNYGYTF. The CDR3 bases are TGTGCCAGCTGCCGACAGCAGACCAACTATGGCTACACCTTC.

This clone showed up just once. The CDR3 sequence: CASSQDRGFHSPLHF. The CDR3 DNA reads as TGCGCCAGCAGCCAAGATCGGGGGTTTCATTCACCCCTCCACTTT. The chain uses TRBV4-3 and TRBJ1-6; tentative D call: TRBD1 (5 bases). CDR3 length: 15 amino acids. V was clipped by 0 bases and J by 8 bases, with 11 bases between them. CDR1 and CDR2 (germline): LGHNA, YSLEER.

The rearrangement uses TRBV14 and TRBJ2-5; the match to TRBD1 covers 10 bases. The CDR3 is 15 residues long. CDR1 is SGHDN and CDR2 is FVKESK in the germline V gene. Germline trimming cut 2 bases from V and 11 bases from J; bases unmatched to any gene: 11. The CDR3 coding sequence is TGTGCCAGCAGCCAATGGGACAGGGGTTTGGGAGAGCAGTACTTC. Its translation: CASSQWDRGLGEQYF. Full variable domain (remainder filled in from reference TRBV14 and TRBJ2-5): EAGVTQFPSHSVIEKGQTVTLRCDPISGHDNLYWYRRVMGKEIKFLLHFVKESKQDESGMPNNRFLAERTGGTYSTLKVQPAELEDSGVYFCASSQWDRGLGEQYFGPGTRLLVL.

The J gene is TRBJ2-7, the V gene TRBV6-5; TRBD2 aligns across 10 bases. This CDR3 is 15 amino acids long. Germline V gives CDR1 MNHEY, CDR2 SVGAGI. J gave up 7 bases and V 0 bases, and 6 bases lay outside the gene matches. The CDR3 bases are TGTGCCAGCAGTTACTCGATCGCTAGCGGGAGTGAGCAGTACTTC. Amino acid sequence: CASSYSIASGSEQYF.